This TCR beta chain was sequenced in a study of blood T cells in healthy people across ages. Primed by a sample-barcoded 5' primer and a J-beta primer mix, a second PCR proceeded for 7 to 11 cycles. TCRdb reprocessed the 5' RACE reads via MiXCR and lists one record per CDR3 protein. Seen here are 850,000 to 1,100,000 distinct CDR3 sequences, 35% to 40% observed once, and the top ten hold around 13%. V lost 5 bases to trimming and J lost 8 bases, with 13 bases between them. This CDR3 has 13 amino acids. CDR1 MDHEN and CDR2 SYDVKM come from the germline V gene. This clonotype has only a few counts. The receptor comes from a man between 18 and 29 years old in good health. The gene calls are TRBV28 and TRBJ2-1; D gene ambiguous. The sequenced sample was blood. The CDR3 DNA follows: TGTGCCAGCAGTCAGAGACCGGTGGATGAGCAGTTCTTC. It specifies CASSQRPVDEQFF.